This TCR beta chain was sequenced for a study of shared clonotypes between healthy human individuals. Around 32,000 T cell genomes, or 200 to 250 ng DNA, went into the sorted-subset replicate PCRs. Sequenced by immunoSEQ multiplex PCR; TCRdb stores in-frame clones only, minus some. The repertoire holds about 1.1 million clones, about 72% seen once, with about 0.94% in the top ten. Germline V lookup: CDR1 SGHNT, CDR2 YYREEE (reference sequence). The CDR3 is 18 amino acids. A remark on this clone: This may arise from a read error, as a much more abundant clone is one base away. Other DNA sequences in the same sample also yield this CDR3.

The source is a man aged 18-30 years in good health. Some clones in this sample may be carry-over from other donors' samples. The chain joins TRBV5-4 to TRBJ2-6; D is perhaps TRBD2 (7 bases). Sequencing input: memory CD4+ T cells from PBMCs. Subset here: CD45RA-negative fraction. The CDR3: CASSLFRGAESGANVLTF. As DNA, the CDR3 is TGCGCCAGCAGCTTGTTCCGGGGGGCGGAATCTGGGGCCAACGTCCTGACTTTC.